This is a list of T cell receptor beta chains from one sample in a study of blood T cell repertoires in COVID-19. Using immunoSEQ multiplex PCR, the repertoire was profiled, and TCRdb retains in-frame clones only, with some absent. The sample yields roughly 350,000 clones, roughly 90% seen once. The sample consisted of peripheral blood. These receptors were taken from a woman aged 45-65 years with active or convalescent COVID-19. Each CDR3 is given with its conserved first and last residue. D genes are given only for firm matches. Clone size is not always given. Where it is, it says once, few, many or a class for expanded clones.

d_call | j_call | v_call | clone_size | cdr3_aa | cdr3_nt
- | TRBJ1-5 | TRBV27 | - | CASSGQKGQPQHF | TGTGCCAGCAGCGGACAGAAAGGTCAGCCCCAGCATTTT
- | TRBJ1-1 | TRBV6-6 | - | CASSSWGGFFEAFF | TGTGCCAGCAGTTCTTGGGGGGGGTTTTTTGAAGCTTTCTTT
- | TRBJ1-5 | TRBV19 | - | CASSRLHDSNQPQHF | TGTGCCAGTAGTAGACTGCACGATAGCAATCAGCCCCAGCATTTT
TRBD1 | TRBJ1-3 | TRBV12-5 | - | CASGLVPDRVAGNTIYF | TGTGCTAGTGGTTTGGTCCCCGACAGGGTGGCTGGAAACACCATATATTTT
- | TRBJ1-4 | TRBV4-3 | - | CASSPYLRSVEKLFF | TGCGCCAGCAGCCCCTACCTGAGGAGCGTCGAAAAACTGTTTTTT
- | TRBJ1-1 | TRBV25-1 | - | CASSDGVGALPEAFF | TGTGCCAGCAGTGACGGTGTAGGGGCCCTACCTGAAGCTTTCTTT
- | TRBJ1-5 | TRBV27 | - | CASSFSGNQPQHF | TGTGCCAGCAGTTTTTCTGGCAATCAGCCCCAGCATTTT
- | TRBJ1-2 | TRBV29-1 | - | CSVVTANYGYTF | TGCAGCGTTGTGACAGCTAACTATGGCTACACCTTC
TRBD1 | TRBJ2-6 | TRBV5-1 | - | CASSYYPGQGAPGANVLTF | TGCGCCAGCAGCTACTATCCGGGACAGGGGGCCCCTGGGGCCAACGTCCTGACTTTC
- | TRBJ1-1 | TRBV7-9 | - | CASSPEAPRPEAFF | TGTGCCAGCAGCCCGGAGGCCCCGAGACCTGAAGCTTTCTTT
TRBD1 | TRBJ2-3 | TRBV5-1 | - | CASSLGTGDTDTQYF | TGCGCCAGCAGCTTGGGGACAGGGGACACAGATACGCAGTATTTT
- | TRBJ2-7 | TRBV2 | - | CASSAEYAEQYF | TGTGCCAGCAGTGCTGAGTACGCTGAGCAGTACTTC
TRBD1 | TRBJ1-4 | TRBV9 | - | CASSRQGGNEKLFF | TGTGCCAGCAGCCGACAGGGAGGAAATGAAAAACTGTTTTTT
TRBD1 | TRBJ2-5 | TRBV7-9 | - | CASRTSGGRETQYF | TGTGCCAGCAGAACCTCAGGGGGACGGGAGACCCAGTACTTC
- | TRBJ2-2 | TRBV28 | once | CASSYRVDTGELFF | TGTGCCAGCAGTTACAGGGTCGACACCGGGGAGCTGTTTTTT
- | TRBJ2-7 | TRBV3-1/TRBV3-2 | - | CASSQDPLGFYEQYF | TGTGCCAGCAGCCAAGATCCACTAGGATTCTACGAGCAGTACTTC
- | TRBJ2-7 | TRBV2 | - | CASRLALSNEQYF | TGTGCCAGCAGACTAGCCTTATCAAACGAGCAGTACTTC
- | TRBJ1-1 | TRBV28 | - | CASSFIQGTEAFF | TGTGCCAGCAGTTTCATTCAGGGCACTGAAGCTTTCTTT
- | TRBJ1-2 | TRBV7-8 | - | CASSPGTSNYGYTF | TGTGCCAGCAGCCCCGGGACTTCCAACTATGGCTACACCTTC
TRBD1 | TRBJ2-7 | TRBV11-3 | - | CASSGDRGDEQYF | TGTGCCAGCAGCGGGGACAGGGGTGACGAGCAGTACTTC
TRBD2 | TRBJ2-5 | TRBV29-1 | - | CSVEDWTSGGLTQETQYF | TGCAGCGTTGAAGATTGGACTAGCGGGGGCCTAACCCAAGAGACCCAGTACTTC
- | TRBJ1-5 | TRBV28 | once | CASSSLEGYQPQHF | TGTGCCAGCAGTTCCCTAGAGGGTTATCAGCCCCAGCATTTT
TRBD2 | TRBJ2-3 | TRBV5-1 | - | CASSGLAGGDTQYF | TGCGCCAGCTCCGGACTAGCGGGGGGGGATACGCAGTATTTT
- | TRBJ2-7 | TRBV12-3/TRBV12-4 | - | CASSWGDHSEQYF | TGTGCCAGCAGTTGGGGGGACCATAGCGAGCAGTACTTC
- | TRBJ1-1 | TRBV7-6 | - | CASSPNRDPLTTEAFF | TGTGCCAGCAGCCCGAACAGGGATCCTTTGACCACTGAAGCTTTCTTT
- | TRBJ2-7 | TRBV7-9 | - | CASSWAGSYEQYF | TGTGCCAGCAGCTGGGCAGGCTCCTACGAGCAGTACTTC
TRBD2 | TRBJ2-3 | TRBV5-1 | - | CASSPIPTSGEADTQYF | TGCGCCAGCAGCCCTATCCCGACGAGCGGGGAGGCAGATACGCAGTATTTT
TRBD1 | TRBJ2-7 | TRBV30 | - | CAWGTGTGTYEQYF | TGTGCCTGGGGTACCGGGACAGGGACGTACGAGCAGTACTTC
- | TRBJ2-7 | TRBV5-1 | - | CASSPDVASSRYEQYF | TGCGCCAGCAGCCCGGACGTAGCCTCTAGCCGCTACGAGCAGTACTTC
- | TRBJ2-6 | TRBV3-1/TRBV3-2 | - | CASSQVVSGANVLTF | TGTGCCAGCAGCCAAGTCGTCTCTGGGGCCAACGTCCTGACTTTC
- | TRBJ1-4 | TRBV5-4 | - | CASSVWEDEKLFF | TGTGCCAGCAGCGTGTGGGAGGATGAAAAACTGTTTTTT
TRBD2 | TRBJ2-3 | TRBV28 | - | CATTTSSLAGGADTQYF | TGTGCCACGACGACAAGCAGCCTAGCGGGAGGGGCAGATACGCAGTATTTT
- | TRBJ2-7 | TRBV5-8 | - | CASSLERDEQYF | TGTGCCAGCAGCTTGGAACGGGACGAGCAGTACTTC
- | TRBJ1-1 | TRBV4-1 | - | CASSSPQGMNTEAFF | TGCGCCAGCAGCTCCCCCCAGGGGATGAACACTGAAGCTTTCTTT
- | TRBJ2-5 | TRBV4-1 | - | CASSQAFDNLGETQYF | TGCGCCAGCAGCCAAGCGTTCGACAATTTGGGAGAGACCCAGTACTTC
TRBD1 | TRBJ1-4 | TRBV27 | few | CASSKIRTGTDGEREKLFF | TGTGCCAGCAGTAAGATTCGGACAGGGACGGACGGTGAGCGCGAAAAACTGTTTTTT
TRBD1 | TRBJ1-5 | TRBV4-1 | - | CASSQETGWSNQPQHF | TGCGCCAGCAGCCAAGAGACAGGGTGGAGCAATCAGCCCCAGCATTTT
- | TRBJ2-7 | TRBV7-8 | - | CASSLPGAIYEQYF | TGTGCCAGCAGCTTACCGGGAGCCATCTACGAGCAGTACTTC
TRBD2 | TRBJ2-1 | TRBV27 | - | CASSLGLAEYPDEQFF | TGTGCCAGCAGTCTGGGACTAGCGGAGTATCCGGATGAGCAGTTCTTC
- | TRBJ2-7 | TRBV21-1 | - | CASSPRKPGQGAPEQYF | TGTGCCAGCAGCCCTCGTAAACCGGGACAGGGGGCGCCAGAGCAGTACTTC
- | TRBJ1-2 | TRBV30 | - | CAWKGELYGYTF | TGTGCCTGGAAGGGGGAACTCTATGGCTACACCTTC
- | TRBJ2-7 | TRBV4-3 | few | CASSQEFARGTYEQYF | TGCGCCAGCAGCCAAGAGTTTGCCAGGGGAACCTACGAGCAGTACTTC
- | TRBJ2-2 | TRBV28 | - | CASSPSRGSWTGELFF | TGTGCCAGCAGCCCCTCCAGGGGCAGTTGGACCGGGGAGCTGTTTTTT
TRBD2 | TRBJ2-7 | TRBV6-2/TRBV6-3 | - | CASSRGLAGGSPGEQYF | TGTGCCAGCAGCAGAGGACTAGCGGGAGGGTCCCCCGGGGAGCAGTACTTC
- | TRBJ1-4 | TRBV2 | - | CASTRGGKLFF | TGTGCCAGCACCCGAGGGGGAAAACTGTTTTTT
- | TRBJ1-5 | TRBV15 | - | CATSRDRNQPQHF | TGTGCCACCAGCAGAGATCGGAATCAGCCCCAGCATTTT
- | TRBJ1-1 | TRBV28 | - | CASSLFGGAMNTEAFF | TGTGCCAGCAGTTTATTTGGGGGGGCCATGAACACTGAAGCTTTCTTT
- | TRBJ1-3 | TRBV30 | - | CAWSDSFTGNTIYF | TGTGCCTGGAGTGACAGCTTTACTGGAAACACCATATATTTT
- | TRBJ2-2 | TRBV7-6 | - | CASSLKPDGANTGELFF | TGTGCCAGCAGCTTGAAACCGGACGGGGCGAACACCGGGGAGCTGTTTTTT
TRBD1 | TRBJ1-5 | TRBV19 | few | CASSTRTGASNQPQHF | TGTGCCAGTAGTACCCGGACAGGGGCTAGCAATCAGCCCCAGCATTTT
- | TRBJ2-5 | TRBV2 | - | CASSENGQETQYF | TGTGCCAGCAGTGAAAACGGCCAAGAGACCCAGTACTTC
- | TRBJ2-7 | TRBV3-1/TRBV3-2 | few | CASSVGTLTYEQYF | TGTGCCAGCAGCGTCGGGACACTTACCTACGAGCAGTACTTC
- | TRBJ2-2 | TRBV5-4 | - | CASSARRGANTGELFF | TGTGCCAGCAGCGCGCGGAGGGGTGCGAACACCGGGGAGCTGTTTTTT
- | TRBJ2-3 | TRBV6-6 | - | CASSYIGGTDTQYF | TGTGCCAGCAGTTACATCGGAGGCACAGATACGCAGTATTTT
- | TRBJ2-1 | TRBV30 | - | CAWSVGSGNEQFF | TGTGCCTGGAGTGTAGGGAGCGGCAATGAGCAGTTCTTC
TRBD1 | TRBJ1-2 | TRBV19 | - | CASSPGQRLYGYTF | TGTGCCAGTAGTCCGGGACAGAGACTCTATGGCTACACCTTC
TRBD2 | TRBJ2-5 | TRBV20-1 | few | CSASDLAGGRETQYF | TGCAGTGCTAGTGACCTAGCGGGAGGGAGGGAGACCCAGTACTTC